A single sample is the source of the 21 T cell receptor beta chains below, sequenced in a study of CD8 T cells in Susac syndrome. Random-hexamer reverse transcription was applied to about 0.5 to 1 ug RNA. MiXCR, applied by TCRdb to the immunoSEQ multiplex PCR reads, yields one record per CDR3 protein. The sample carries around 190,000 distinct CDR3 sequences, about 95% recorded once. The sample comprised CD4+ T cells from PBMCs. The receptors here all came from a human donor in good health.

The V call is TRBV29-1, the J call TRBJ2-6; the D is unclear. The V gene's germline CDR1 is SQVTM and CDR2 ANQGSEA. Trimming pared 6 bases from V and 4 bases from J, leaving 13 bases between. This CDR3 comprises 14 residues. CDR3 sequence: CSVDLGSGANVLTF. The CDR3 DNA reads TGCAGCGTCGACTTGGGTAGCGGGGCCAACGTCCTGACTTTC.

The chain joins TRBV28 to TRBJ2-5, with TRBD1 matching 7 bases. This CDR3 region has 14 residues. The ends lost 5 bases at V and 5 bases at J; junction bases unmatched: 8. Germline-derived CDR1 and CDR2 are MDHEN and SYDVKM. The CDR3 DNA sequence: TGTGCCAGCAGTCCCACCCGAGGGGGCGAGACCCAGTACTTC. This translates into CASSPTRGGETQYF.

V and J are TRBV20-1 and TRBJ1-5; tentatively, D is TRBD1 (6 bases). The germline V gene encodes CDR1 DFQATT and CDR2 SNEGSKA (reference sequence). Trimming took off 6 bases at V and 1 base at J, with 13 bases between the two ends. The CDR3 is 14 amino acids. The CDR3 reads CSAEAGDSNQPQHF. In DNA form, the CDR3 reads TGCAGTGCCGAAGCAGGGGACAGCAATCAGCCCCAGCATTTT.

The CDR3 spells CSARPKGTSGAYNEQFF. The CDR3 nucleotides are TGCAGTGCTCGACCCAAGGGGACTAGCGGGGCGTACAATGAGCAGTTCTTC. The chain combines TRBV20-1 with TRBJ2-1, with 13 bases aligning to TRBD2. The CDR3 has 17 amino acids. CDR1 and CDR2 (germline): DFQATT, SNEGSKA (reference sequence). V dropped 5 bases and J dropped 4; count of bases not matched to a gene: 11.

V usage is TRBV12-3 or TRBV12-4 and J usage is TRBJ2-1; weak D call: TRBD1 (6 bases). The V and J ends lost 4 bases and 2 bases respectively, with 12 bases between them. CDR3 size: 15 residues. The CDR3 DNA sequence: TGTGCCAGCAGTTCACAGGGCCAGGCCTACAATGAGCAGTTCTTC. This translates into CASSSQGQAYNEQFF.

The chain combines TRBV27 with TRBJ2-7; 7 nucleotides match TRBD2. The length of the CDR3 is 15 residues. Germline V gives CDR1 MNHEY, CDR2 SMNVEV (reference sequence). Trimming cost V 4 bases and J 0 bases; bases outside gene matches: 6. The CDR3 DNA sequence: TGTGCCAGCAGTTCCAGCGGGGTCTTCTCCTACGAGCAGTACTTC. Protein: CASSSSGVFSYEQYF.

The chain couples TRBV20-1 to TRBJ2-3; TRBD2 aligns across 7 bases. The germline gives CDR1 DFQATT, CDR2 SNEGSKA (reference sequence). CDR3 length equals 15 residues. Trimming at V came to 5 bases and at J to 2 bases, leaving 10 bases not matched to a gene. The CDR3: CSADGNSGTTDTQYF. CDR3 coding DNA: TGCAGTGCTGACGGTAACAGCGGGACCACAGATACGCAGTATTTT.

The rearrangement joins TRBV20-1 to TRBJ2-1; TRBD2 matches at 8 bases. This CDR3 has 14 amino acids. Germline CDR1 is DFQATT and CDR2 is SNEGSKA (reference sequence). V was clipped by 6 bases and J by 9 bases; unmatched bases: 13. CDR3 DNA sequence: TGCAGTGCCCCTAGGGCTAGCGGGCGGAGTGAGCAGTTCTTC. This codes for CSAPRASGRSEQFF.

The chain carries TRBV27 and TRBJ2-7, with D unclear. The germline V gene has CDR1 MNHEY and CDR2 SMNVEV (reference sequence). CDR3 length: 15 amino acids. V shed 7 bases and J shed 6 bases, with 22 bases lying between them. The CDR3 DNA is TGTGCCAGCACCTCATTGGGCCCCAGTTACTCCGAGCAGTACTTC. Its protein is CASTSLGPSYSEQYF.

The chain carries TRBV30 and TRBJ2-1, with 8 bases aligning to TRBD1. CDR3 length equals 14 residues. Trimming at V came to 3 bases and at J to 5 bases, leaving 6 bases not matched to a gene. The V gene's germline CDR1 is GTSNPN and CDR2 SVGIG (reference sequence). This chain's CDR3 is CAWSPRDRNNEQFF. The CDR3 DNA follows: TGTGCCTGGAGCCCCCGGGACAGGAACAATGAGCAGTTCTTC.

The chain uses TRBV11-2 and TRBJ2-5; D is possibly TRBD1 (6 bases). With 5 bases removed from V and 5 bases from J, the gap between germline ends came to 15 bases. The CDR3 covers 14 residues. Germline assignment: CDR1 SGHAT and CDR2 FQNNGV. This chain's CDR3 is CASSQGTSWETQYF. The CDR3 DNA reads TGTGCCAGCAGCCAGGGGACCTCTTGGGAGACCCAGTACTTC.

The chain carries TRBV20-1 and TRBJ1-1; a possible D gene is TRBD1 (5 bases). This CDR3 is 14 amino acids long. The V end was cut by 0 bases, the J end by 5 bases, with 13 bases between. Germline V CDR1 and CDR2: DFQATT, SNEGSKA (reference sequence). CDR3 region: CSARDFWGRTEAFF. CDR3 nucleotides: TGCAGTGCTAGAGATTTTTGGGGGAGGACTGAAGCTTTCTTT.

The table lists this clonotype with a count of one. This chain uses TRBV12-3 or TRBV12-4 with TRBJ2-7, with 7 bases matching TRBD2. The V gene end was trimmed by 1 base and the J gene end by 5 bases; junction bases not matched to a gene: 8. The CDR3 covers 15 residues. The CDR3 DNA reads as TGTGCCAGCAGTTTAGGGGTCGGACTAGAGAACGAGCAGTACTTC. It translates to CASSLGVGLENEQYF.

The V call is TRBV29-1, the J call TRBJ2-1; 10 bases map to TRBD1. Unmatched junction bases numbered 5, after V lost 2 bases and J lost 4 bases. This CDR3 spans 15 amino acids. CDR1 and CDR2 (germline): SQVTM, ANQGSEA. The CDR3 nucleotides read TGCAGCGTTGAATTTGGACAGGGGGGGTACAATGAGCAGTTCTTC. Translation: CSVEFGQGGYNEQFF.

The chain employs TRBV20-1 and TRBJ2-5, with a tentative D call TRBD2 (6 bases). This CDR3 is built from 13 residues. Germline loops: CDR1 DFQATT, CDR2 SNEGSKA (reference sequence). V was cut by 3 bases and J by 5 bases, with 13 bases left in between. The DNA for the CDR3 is TGCAGTGCTAGGATGACGGGAGAGGAGACCCAGTACTTC. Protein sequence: CSARMTGEETQYF.

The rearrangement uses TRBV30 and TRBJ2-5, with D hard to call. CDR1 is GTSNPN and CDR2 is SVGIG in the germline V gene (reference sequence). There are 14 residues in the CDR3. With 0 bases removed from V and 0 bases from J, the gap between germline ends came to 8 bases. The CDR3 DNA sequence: TGTGCCTGGAGTGTACGGTCGTACCAAGAGACCCAGTACTTC. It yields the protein CAWSVRSYQETQYF.

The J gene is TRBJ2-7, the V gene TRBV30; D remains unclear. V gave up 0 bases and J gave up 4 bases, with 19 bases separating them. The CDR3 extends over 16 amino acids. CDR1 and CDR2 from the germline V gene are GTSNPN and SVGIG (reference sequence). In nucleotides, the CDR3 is TGTGCCTGGAGTGTCCCTCTTGGAGTGGGAAGGTACGAGCAGTACTTC. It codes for CAWSVPLGVGRYEQYF.

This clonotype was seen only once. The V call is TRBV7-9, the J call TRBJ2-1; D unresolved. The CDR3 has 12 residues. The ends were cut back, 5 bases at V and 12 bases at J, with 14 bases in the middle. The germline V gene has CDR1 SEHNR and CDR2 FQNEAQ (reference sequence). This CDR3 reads CASSREDWRQFF. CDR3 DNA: TGTGCCAGCAGCCGTGAAGATTGGAGGCAGTTCTTC.

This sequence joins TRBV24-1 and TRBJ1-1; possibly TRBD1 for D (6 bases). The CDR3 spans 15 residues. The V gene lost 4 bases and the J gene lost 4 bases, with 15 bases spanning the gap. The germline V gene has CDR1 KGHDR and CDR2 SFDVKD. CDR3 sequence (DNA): TGTGCCACCAGTGACCCACAAGGGGGTATCACTGAAGCTTTCTTT. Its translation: CATSDPQGGITEAFF.

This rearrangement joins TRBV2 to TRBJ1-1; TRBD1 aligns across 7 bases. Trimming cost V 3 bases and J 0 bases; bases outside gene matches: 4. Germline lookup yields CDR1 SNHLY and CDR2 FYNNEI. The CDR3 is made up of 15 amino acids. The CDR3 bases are TGTGCCAGCAGTGAGAGGGGGCCTATGAACACTGAAGCTTTCTTT. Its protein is CASSERGPMNTEAFF.

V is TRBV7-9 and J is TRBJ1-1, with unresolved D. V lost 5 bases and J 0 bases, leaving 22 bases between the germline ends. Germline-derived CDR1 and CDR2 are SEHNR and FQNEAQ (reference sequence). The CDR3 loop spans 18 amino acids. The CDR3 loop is CASSPDWAGERVNTEAFF. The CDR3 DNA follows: TGTGCCAGCAGCCCCGACTGGGCGGGTGAGCGGGTGAACACTGAAGCTTTCTTT.